A selection of T cell receptor beta chains follows, all from one sample in a study of blood T cells in healthy people across ages. MiXCR, run by TCRdb on the 5' RACE reads, gives a single entry per CDR3 protein. In the table there are around 800,000 distinct CDR3 sequences, under 30% of which are singletons. This sample was also put to use in a study of T cells of mothers and their children.

The sequencing sample was made of blood. The receptors derive from a boy aged 5-17 years in good health. Both conserved end residues are part of each CDR3. Each record gives: clone size, V gene, J gene, D gene, CDR3 protein, CDR3 DNA. D genes are given only for firm matches. A clone size is listed for some rows: how often the clone was seen (once, few, many), or a class if it is expanded.

>NA|TRBV7-8|TRBJ1-3|TRBD1
CASSRDRAGNTIYF
TGTGCCAGCAGCCGGGACAGGGCTGGAAACACCATATATTTT
>few|TRBV3-1|TRBJ1-2|NA
CASSHLLNQVGGYTF
TGTGCCAGCAGCCACCTTCTAAACCAGGTGGGGGGCTACACCTTC
>few|TRBV18|TRBJ1-4|TRBD1
CASSPAQGANEKLFF
TGTGCCAGCTCACCAGCGCAGGGGGCGAATGAAAAACTGTTTTTT
>once|TRBV12-3/TRBV12-4|TRBJ1-3|TRBD1
CASSGGGSWGQGSSGNTIYF
TGTGCCAGCAGTGGGGGCGGAAGTTGGGGACAGGGGAGCTCTGGAAACACCATATATTTT
>once|TRBV7-2|TRBJ2-7|NA
CASSLDHSYEQYF
TGTGCCAGCAGCTTAGACCACTCCTACGAGCAGTACTTC
>few|TRBV7-2|TRBJ2-5|NA
CASSFAGSRRETQYF
TGTGCCAGCAGCTTTGCAGGGAGCAGAAGAGAGACCCAGTACTTC
>NA|TRBV20-1|TRBJ1-2|NA
CSASRDASGAYGYTF
TGCAGTGCTTCCCGGGACGCCTCGGGGGCCTATGGCTACACCTTC
>NA|TRBV30|TRBJ2-5|NA
CAWSWVEETQYF
TGTGCCTGGTCGTGGGTTGAGGAGACCCAGTACTTC
>NA|TRBV10-3|TRBJ2-5|NA
CAISETRVESVTRETQYF
TGTGCCATCAGTGAGACCAGGGTGGAGTCGGTAACAAGGGAGACCCAGTACTTC
>NA|TRBV9|TRBJ1-2|TRBD1
CASSGQGNGYTF
TGTGCCAGCAGCGGACAGGGGAATGGCTACACCTTC
>NA|TRBV11-2|TRBJ1-3|NA
CASSLEPRGLPGNTIYF
TGTGCCAGCAGCTTAGAACCGCGCGGCTTGCCTGGAAACACCATATATTTT
>few|TRBV13|TRBJ2-7|TRBD1
CASRRTGRIYEQYF
TGTGCCAGCCGTCGGACAGGGCGGATCTACGAGCAGTACTTC
>NA|TRBV9|TRBJ1-6|NA
CASSVDPQGTGSPLHF
TGTGCCAGCAGCGTAGATCCTCAGGGGACTGGTTCACCCCTCCACTTT
>NA|TRBV5-5|TRBJ1-3|TRBD1
CASSPQGARNTIYF
TGTGCCAGCAGTCCTCAGGGGGCGAGAAACACCATATATTTT
>NA|TRBV30|TRBJ2-6|NA
CAWSVEFLSGANILTF
TGTGCCTGGAGTGTGGAGTTCCTCTCTGGGGCCAACATCCTGACTTTC
>few|TRBV28|TRBJ2-1|TRBD2
CASSLSAGGRGEQFF
TGTGCCAGCAGTTTATCAGCGGGGGGCCGTGGTGAGCAGTTCTTC
>few|TRBV9|TRBJ2-1|TRBD2
CASSERGEPYNEQFF
TGTGCCAGCAGCGAGCGGGGGGAACCCTACAATGAGCAGTTCTTC
>many|TRBV10-3|TRBJ2-5|NA
CAISGGTKSGETQYF
TGTGCCATCAGCGGCGGGACAAAATCGGGAGAGACCCAGTACTTC
>NA|TRBV12-3/TRBV12-4|TRBJ2-2|NA
CASTQGNTGELFF
TGTGCCAGCACGCAGGGGAACACCGGGGAGCTGTTTTTT
>few|TRBV12-3/TRBV12-4|TRBJ2-1|TRBD1
CASSPARTGKNEQFF
TGTGCCAGCAGTCCCGCTCGGACAGGGAAGAATGAGCAGTTCTTC
>NA|TRBV12-3/TRBV12-4|TRBJ1-6|TRBD1
CASSSGQGVRSPLHF
TGTGCCAGCAGCTCAGGACAGGGGGTTCGTTCACCCCTCCACTTT
>NA|TRBV7-9|TRBJ2-2|NA
CASSFKDTGELFF
TGTGCCAGCAGCTTCAAGGACACCGGGGAGCTGTTTTTT
>few|TRBV20-1|TRBJ2-7|NA
CSASLTDDYEQYF
TGCAGTGCTAGTCTGACGGATGACTACGAGCAGTACTTC
>NA|TRBV20-1|TRBJ1-1|NA
CSARAGARTEAFF
TGCAGTGCTAGAGCAGGGGCTAGGACTGAAGCTTTCTTT
>few|TRBV7-2|TRBJ1-2|NA
CASSFSGRGVSNYGYTF
TGTGCCAGCAGCTTTTCAGGGCGCGGGGTTTCTAACTATGGCTACACCTTC
>NA|TRBV20-1|TRBJ2-7|TRBD2
CSARDGLAGAPPEQYF
TGCAGTGCTAGAGATGGACTAGCGGGGGCCCCCCCCGAGCAGTACTTC
>NA|TRBV5-1|TRBJ1-6|NA
CASSPRGGQILNSPLHF
TGCGCCAGCAGCCCCCGAGGAGGACAGATATTGAATTCACCCCTCCACTTT
>NA|TRBV6-7|TRBJ2-4|NA
CASSNPGLAKNIQYF
TGTGCCAGCAGTAACCCAGGGCTAGCCAAAAACATTCAGTACTTC
>NA|TRBV15|TRBJ2-3|NA
CATSSRGSGTDTQYF
TGTGCCACCAGCAGTCGAGGGTCTGGCACAGATACGCAGTATTTT
>NA|TRBV20-1|TRBJ2-7|NA
CSARELGTPSYEQYF
TGCAGTGCTAGAGAACTCGGGACACCTTCCTACGAGCAGTACTTC
>NA|TRBV5-5|TRBJ2-3|NA
CASSSWTRAQYF
TGTGCCAGCAGCTCGTGGACTCGGGCGCAGTATTTT
>NA|TRBV7-9|TRBJ1-5|NA
CASSPAPRGGNQPQHF
TGTGCCAGCAGCCCTGCCCCCAGGGGCGGAAATCAGCCCCAGCATTTT
>few|TRBV5-5|TRBJ2-5|TRBD2
CASSGIAGGRGETQYF
TGTGCCAGCAGTGGAATAGCGGGGGGGCGCGGAGAGACCCAGTACTTC
>NA|TRBV5-1|TRBJ1-1|NA
CASSLVQGRNTEAFF
TGCGCCAGCAGCTTGGTGCAGGGTAGAAACACTGAAGCTTTCTTT
>few|TRBV20-1|TRBJ1-3|NA
CSASVGAGNTIYF
TGCAGTGCTAGTGTAGGGGCCGGAAACACCATATATTTT
>few|TRBV6-5|TRBJ2-5|NA
CASSPGTPRETQYF
TGTGCCAGCAGTCCCGGGACGCCTCGAGAGACCCAGTACTTC
>NA|TRBV24-1|TRBJ2-3|NA
CATSNEGKTDTQYF
TGTGCCACTTCTAATGAGGGCAAGACAGATACGCAGTATTTT
>NA|TRBV29-1|TRBJ2-2|NA
CSVEIDTGELFF
TGCAGCGTTGAGATAGACACCGGGGAGCTGTTTTTT
>NA|TRBV10-3|TRBJ2-5|TRBD1
CAISGDREETQYF
TGTGCCATCAGTGGGGACAGGGAAGAGACCCAGTACTTC
>NA|TRBV6-5|TRBJ1-2|TRBD1
CASSPRDRVVGYTF
TGTGCCAGCAGTCCCCGGGACAGGGTGGTCGGCTACACCTTC
>NA|TRBV2|TRBJ2-3|TRBD2
CASSKNRVAGGTDTQYF
TGTGCCAGCAGTAAAAATAGGGTAGCGGGGGGCACAGATACGCAGTATTTT
>NA|TRBV5-5|TRBJ2-7|NA
CASSSLSRVAYEQYF
TGTGCCAGCAGCTCCCTATCGCGGGTTGCCTACGAGCAGTACTTC
>NA|TRBV20-1|TRBJ1-5|NA
CSARDGHTYSNQPQHF
TGCAGTGCTAGAGATGGTCACACTTATAGCAATCAGCCCCAGCATTTT
>NA|TRBV5-1|TRBJ1-4|NA
CAPLPGGNEKLFF
TGCGCCCCCCTTCCGGGGGGAAACGAAAAACTGTTTTTT
>NA|TRBV11-2|TRBJ2-7|NA
CASSPTVGLDEQYF
TGTGCCAGCAGCCCAACGGTGGGGTTGGACGAGCAGTACTTC
>NA|TRBV12-3/TRBV12-4|TRBJ2-5|TRBD2
CASSLDGAGGERETQYF
TGTGCCAGCAGTTTAGATGGGGCGGGGGGGGAACGAGAGACCCAGTACTTC
>NA|TRBV20-1|TRBJ2-6|NA
CSASESSGANVLTF
TGCAGTGCCTCCGAGAGCTCTGGGGCCAACGTCCTGACTTTC
>few|TRBV7-8|TRBJ2-7|TRBD1
CASSFLGGQGAYEQYF
TGTGCCAGCAGCTTCCTGGGGGGACAGGGGGCTTACGAGCAGTACTTC
>NA|TRBV27|TRBJ1-5|NA
CASSGAGLHQPQHF
TGTGCCAGCTCGGGCGCAGGGCTCCATCAGCCCCAGCATTTT
>NA|TRBV10-3|TRBJ2-7|TRBD1
CAIRSDRGSSYEQYF
TGTGCCATCAGGAGCGACAGGGGAAGCTCCTACGAGCAGTACTTC
>few|TRBV3-1|TRBJ1-2|NA
CASGQDEAGYTF
TGTGCCAGCGGCCAAGATGAGGCTGGCTACACCTTC
>many|TRBV5-1|TRBJ1-2|NA
CASSLGGGNYGYTF
TGTGCCAGCAGTTTGGGCGGGGGGAACTATGGCTACACCTTC
>few|TRBV7-9|TRBJ1-1|TRBD1
CASSPLTGKNTEAFF
TGTGCCAGCAGCCCCCTGACAGGGAAGAACACTGAAGCTTTCTTT
>few|TRBV6-1|TRBJ1-1|NA
CASKGESQNTEAFF
TGTGCCAGCAAGGGGGAGTCGCAGAACACTGAAGCTTTCTTT
>few|TRBV5-1|TRBJ1-1|NA
CASPGGTEAFF
TGCGCCAGCCCCGGCGGGACTGAAGCTTTCTTT
>NA|TRBV4-2|TRBJ2-1|TRBD2
CASSQVSGGPSGGQFF
TGTGCCAGCAGCCAAGTTAGCGGGGGCCCATCCGGGGGGCAGTTCTTC
>NA|TRBV10-3|TRBJ1-2|TRBD1
CAISGGQGHGYTF
TGTGCCATCAGTGGGGGACAGGGACATGGCTACACCTTC
>few|TRBV7-9|TRBJ2-3|NA
CASSLGTPLTDTQYF
TGTGCCAGCAGCTTAGGGACACCCCTCACAGATACGCAGTATTTT
>few|TRBV4-1|TRBJ1-2|NA
CASSQGGLGDVGYTF
TGCGCCAGCAGCCAAGGAGGCTTAGGAGATGTTGGCTACACCTTC